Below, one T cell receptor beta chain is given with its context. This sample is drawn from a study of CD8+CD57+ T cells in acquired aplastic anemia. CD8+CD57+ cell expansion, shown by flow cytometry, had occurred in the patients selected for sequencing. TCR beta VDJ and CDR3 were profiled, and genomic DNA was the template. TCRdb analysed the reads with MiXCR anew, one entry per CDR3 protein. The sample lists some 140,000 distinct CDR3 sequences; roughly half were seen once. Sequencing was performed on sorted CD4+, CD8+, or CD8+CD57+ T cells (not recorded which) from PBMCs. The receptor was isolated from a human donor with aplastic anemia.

The CDR3 DNA sequence: TGTGCCAGTAGTATGAGTGTCATCCTAAACACTGAAGCTTTCTTT. The encoded protein is CASSMSVILNTEAFF. The gene calls are TRBV19 and TRBJ1-1; D unresolved. CDR3 length: 15 amino acids. Germline lookup yields CDR1 LNHDA and CDR2 SQIVND (reference sequence). Deletions cut 3 bases from V and 2 bases from J, with 13 bases between. Supplemented by reference TRBV19 and TRBJ1-1, the full variable domain reads DGGITQSPKYLFRKEGQNVTLSCEQNLNHDAMYWYRQDPGQGLRLIYYSQIVNDFQKGDIAEGYSVSREKKESFPLTVTSAQKNPTAFYLCASSMSVILNTEAFFGQGTRLTVV.